These 28 T cell receptor beta chains share one sample of origin, sequenced in a study of beta chain features in type 1 diabetes (dated by TCRdb to between 2018 and 2020). General study outcomes and caveats: In all four CD4+ subsets, TCRB CDR3 length was moderately but significantly shorter in type 1 diabetes patients.

To prepare the library, the immunoSEQ multiplex PCR assay was applied. The High Capacity cDNA Reverse Transcription Kit was used to reverse transcribe all of the isolated RNA, meaning that expressed TCRB transcripts were what got sequenced. TCRdb holds this immuneACCESS table with in-frame rearrangements only. Some clones are missing; in checked studies, unresolved V genes explain under half, and the rest has no known cause. The sample profile shows 95,000 to 150,000 clones; about a sixth of them were found once. In total, the top ten clones hold 2% to 3% of the sample. These receptors have no identified antigens. Material: central memory CD4+ T cells from blood. These TCRs come from a man aged 25-40 years with type 1 diabetes.

The V call is TRBV7-2, the J call TRBJ2-1; D is unresolved. The CDR3 is 15 amino acids. Germline values: CDR1 SGHTA, CDR2 FQGNSA. V shed 2 bases and J shed 0 bases, with 8 bases lying between them. CDR3 DNA: TGTGCCAGCAGCTTATTAGCCCACTCCTACAATGAGCAGTTCTTC. Translation gives CASSLLAHSYNEQFF.

CDR3 DNA sequence: TGTGCCAGCAGCTTCGGGACTAGCGGGAACAATGAGCAGTTCTTC. As protein: CASSFGTSGNNEQFF. The chain links TRBV7-2 to TRBJ2-1; 13 bases match TRBD2. J lost 5 bases, V lost 3 bases, and 1 base had no gene match. There are 15 residues in the CDR3. Germline assignment: CDR1 SGHTA and CDR2 FQGNSA. The full variable domain, in which reference TRBV7-2 and TRBJ2-1 provide the parts outside the CDR3, is GAGVSQSPSNKVTEKGKDVELRCDPISGHTALYWYRQSLGQGLEFLIYFQGNSAPDKSGLPSDRFSAERTGGSVSTLTIQRTQQEDSAVYLCASSFGTSGNNEQFFGPGTRLTVL.

The chain uses TRBV5-4 and TRBJ2-7; D call uncertain. Trimming pared 0 bases from V and 4 bases from J, leaving 8 bases between. This CDR3 is 13 amino acids long. The V gene's germline CDR1 is SGHNT and CDR2 YYREEE (reference sequence). The CDR3 region is CASSLEHGYEQYF. Here the CDR3 DNA reads TGTGCCAGCAGCTTGGAACATGGATACGAGCAGTACTTC.

The V and J genes are TRBV9 and TRBJ2-3; 7 bases fit TRBD1. This CDR3 is built from 14 residues. V was clipped by 2 bases and J by 6 bases; unmatched bases: 6. Looked up from germline, CDR1 is SGDLS and CDR2 is YYNGEE. The CDR3 nucleotides are TGTGCCAGCAGCGTCAGCAGGGGGTATGATACGCAGTATTTT. Protein sequence: CASSVSRGYDTQYF.

This sequence joins TRBV7-2 and TRBJ2-3, with TRBD2 identical over 11 bases. The CDR3 is 16 residues long. Germline V CDR1 and CDR2: SGHTA, FQGNSA. V trimming: 1 base; J trimming: 4 bases; junction bases outside the gene matches: 4. The CDR3 DNA reads TGTGCCAGCAGCTTAGTTAGCGGGGGGGCCGCAGATACGCAGTATTTT. The encoded protein is CASSLVSGGAADTQYF.

In DNA, the CDR3 is TGCGCCAGCAACCCGGGACAGGATAATTCACCCCTCCACTTT. This encodes CASNPGQDNSPLHF. The rearrangement links TRBV5-1 to TRBJ1-6; the match to TRBD1 covers 8 bases. V lost 6 bases and J lost 5; bases outside the gene matches: 4. The length of the CDR3 is 14 residues. Germline V gene lookup returns CDR1 SGHRS and CDR2 YFSETQ.

V is TRBV15 and J is TRBJ1-6; possible D gene TRBD1, 6 bases. Trimming took 1 base from V and 9 from J, leaving 16 bases between them. This CDR3 contains 16 residues. From germline, CDR1 is LNHNV and CDR2 YYDKDF (reference sequence). The DNA of the CDR3 is TGTGCCACCAGCAGAGGACAGGCAATAAGCGCTTCACCCCTCCACTTT. Translation: CATSRGQAISASPLHF.

This clone was seen more than once but under ten times. J is TRBJ1-1 and V is TRBV5-4; no clear D. CDR3 size: 15 residues. The germline V gene has CDR1 SGHNT and CDR2 YYREEE (reference sequence). Trimming left V 0 bases short and J 1 base short, with 10 bases between. The CDR3 is CASSLVETRNTEAFF. The CDR3 DNA is TGTGCCAGCAGCTTGGTCGAAACCAGGAACACTGAAGCTTTCTTT.

This chain joins TRBV6-5 and TRBJ2-5; a possible D gene is TRBD2 (6 bases). The V gene's germline CDR1 is MNHEY and CDR2 SVGAGI. V was shortened by 5 bases and J by 7 bases, with 20 bases between the two germline ends. The CDR3 is 15 amino acids. The CDR3 sequence is CASSLAAGRARTQYF. The CDR3 coding sequence is TGTGCCAGCAGTCTCGCTGCGGGGCGGGCCCGGACCCAGTACTTC.

This sequence joins TRBV30 and TRBJ1-5, with a tentative D call TRBD1 (5 bases). Germline CDR1 and CDR2: GTSNPN and SVGIG (reference sequence). The CDR3 totals 13 residues. V was cut by 5 bases and J by 4 bases, with 12 bases left in between. CDR3 sequence reads: CAWCKQENQPQHF. The CDR3 DNA follows: TGTGCCTGGTGTAAACAGGAGAATCAGCCCCAGCATTTT.

Of note for this clone: This CDR3 is also generated by other DNA sequences in the sample. The genes are TRBV7-2 and TRBJ2-3, with D possibly matching TRBD2 (6 bases). Per the germline V gene, CDR1 is SGHTA and CDR2 is FQGNSA. V was shortened by 8 bases and J by 0 bases, with 12 bases between the two germline ends. The length of the CDR3 is 14 residues. CDR3 coding DNA: TGTGCCAGCTCCTCGGGACTCAGCACAGATACGCAGTATTTT. It codes for CASSSGLSTDTQYF.

There are a few counts of this clone. The rearrangement links TRBV2 to TRBJ2-5; 8 bases align to TRBD1. This CDR3 contains 13 residues. Germline values: CDR1 SNHLY, CDR2 FYNNEI. V shed 4 bases, J shed 5 bases, and the junction held 3 bases outside the gene matches. CDR3 nucleotide sequence: TGTGCCAGCAGTGGACAGGGGAGGGAGACCCAGTACTTC. It translates to CASSGQGRETQYF.

In its sample, this clone was seen many times. The chain links TRBV2 to TRBJ2-1, with D possibly matching TRBD1 (6 bases). V lost 6 bases and J 2 bases, leaving 11 bases between the germline ends. The CDR3 loop spans 14 amino acids. Germline-derived CDR1 and CDR2 are SNHLY and FYNNEI. The CDR3 region has the DNA TGTGCCAGCAGATGGACAGAGACCTACAATGAGCAGTTCTTC. It translates to CASRWTETYNEQFF.

This clone was recorded a few times. The chain joins TRBV5-1 to TRBJ1-1; D ambiguous. The V end lost 3 bases, the J end lost 3 bases, and 9 bases lay between the germline ends. The length of the CDR3 is 13 residues. Germline values: CDR1 SGHRS, CDR2 YFSETQ. For the CDR3, the DNA is TGCGCCAGCAGCTCACTCGCGGACACTGAAGCTTTCTTT. As protein: CASSSLADTEAFF.

To note about this clone: Other DNA sequences in this specimen translate into the identical CDR3. CDR3 nucleotides: TGTGCCAGCAGCCGACAGGGAGGGGAGACCCAGTACTTC. It yields the protein CASSRQGGETQYF. The J gene is TRBJ2-5, the V gene TRBV7-2; D is perhaps TRBD1 or TRBD2 (7 bases each). In germline, CDR1 is SGHTA, CDR2 FQGNSA. V lost 5 bases to trimming and J lost 5 bases, with 12 bases between them. CDR3 size: 13 residues.

In this sample, this clone turned up a few times. V usage is TRBV4-2 and J usage is TRBJ2-7; D possibly corresponds to TRBD2 (5 bases). The germline V gene encodes CDR1 LGHNA and CDR2 YNFKEQ. The CDR3 is made up of 14 amino acids. The germline V and J ends were trimmed by 0 bases and 2 bases, with 8 bases remaining between them. Written as DNA, the CDR3 is TGTGCCAGCAGCCAAGATCGGGAAGCCTACGAGCAGTACTTC. This encodes CASSQDREAYEQYF.

This clone has more than one count but fewer than ten. The rearrangement uses TRBV4-1 and TRBJ2-3; TRBD2 matches at 7 bases. The CDR3 consists of 16 residues. Germline values: CDR1 MGHRA, CDR2 YSYEKL. Trimming took 2 bases from V and 6 from J; bases not matched to a gene: 11. The CDR3, as DNA: TGCGCCAGCAGCCAACCATTGGCGGGGGTTAGGGATACGCAGTATTTT. It translates to CASSQPLAGVRDTQYF.

This clone was detected only a few times. The chain recombines TRBV7-9 with TRBJ2-3; D call uncertain. Trimming stripped 6 bases from V and 4 bases from J, with 8 bases between. This CDR3 spans 12 amino acids. Germline V CDR1 and CDR2: SEHNR, FQNEAQ (reference sequence). The CDR3 is CASRAEADTQYF. CDR3 nucleotide sequence: TGTGCCAGCAGGGCCGAGGCAGATACGCAGTATTTT. Looking up the rest from reference TRBV7-9 and TRBJ2-3 gives the full variable domain: DTGVSQNPRHKITKRGQNVTFRCDPISEHNRLYWYRQTLGQGPEFLTYFQNEAQLEKSRLLSDRFSAERPKGSFSTLEIQRTEQGDSAMYLCASRAEADTQYFGPGTRLTVL.

This clone was counted between two and nine times. This rearrangement joins TRBV7-2 to TRBJ2-1; D uncertain. The V gene lost 1 base and the J gene lost 2 bases, with 9 bases spanning the gap. The germline CDR1 and CDR2 sequences are SGHTA and FQGNSA. The CDR3 runs 15 residues. Written as DNA, the CDR3 is TGTGCCAGCAGCTTAGATTGGGGTGCCTACAATGAGCAGTTCTTC. Protein sequence: CASSLDWGAYNEQFF.

This clone showed up just a few times. The chain couples TRBV7-2 to TRBJ1-1; unclear D gene. Germline lookup yields CDR1 SGHTA and CDR2 FQGNSA. This CDR3 comprises 14 residues. The V gene lost 7 bases and the J gene lost 1 base, with 13 bases spanning the gap. The CDR3 sequence: CASTLGGSNTEAFF. The CDR3 coding sequence is TGTGCCAGCACCCTCGGAGGCTCGAACACTGAAGCTTTCTTT.

This clone came up a few times. V and J are TRBV4-3 and TRBJ1-2; TRBD1 aligns across 7 bases. The V gene's germline CDR1 is LGHNA and CDR2 YSLEER. J was trimmed by 4 bases and V by 2 bases; bases with no gene match: 16. The CDR3 has 18 amino acids. The CDR3 region has the DNA TGCGCCAGCAGCCAAACACACTCCGGGACAGATTTGGGCTATGGCTACACCTTC. It translates to CASSQTHSGTDLGYGYTF.

The gene calls are TRBV6-1 and TRBJ2-2, with a weak D call TRBD2 (6 bases). V dropped 4 bases and J dropped 1 base, with 19 bases sitting between them. The CDR3 spans 18 residues. Looked up from germline, CDR1 is MNHNS and CDR2 is SASEGT. The DNA of the CDR3 is TGTGCCAGCAGTGCCCAACCTAGGTGGCGGGGGAACACCGGGGAGCTGTTTTTT. This gives the protein CASSAQPRWRGNTGELFF.

This sequence joins TRBV11-3 and TRBJ1-1, with D unresolved. The CDR3 sequence is 13 residues long. CDR1 and CDR2 (germline): SGHNT, YENEEA. The V gene lost 5 bases and the J gene lost 4 bases, with 11 bases spanning the gap. CDR3 amino acids: CASSRSSPTEAFF. In DNA, the CDR3 is TGTGCCAGCAGCCGTTCTTCGCCCACTGAAGCTTTCTTT.

V is TRBV28 and J is TRBJ1-4; TRBD1 might be the D (6 bases). V was cut by 7 bases and J by 0 bases, with 15 bases left in between. The CDR3 is 16 amino acids. Germline V lookup: CDR1 MDHEN, CDR2 SYDVKM. Written as DNA, the CDR3 is TGTGCCAGCACCCCCTTGGGGGCCCCAACTAATGAAAAACTGTTTTTT. Translating gives CASTPLGAPTNEKLFF.

The chain recombines TRBV30 with TRBJ1-2; D not resolved. Germline lookup yields CDR1 GTSNPN and CDR2 SVGIG (reference sequence). The CDR3 is 13 residues long. Trimming cost V 0 bases and J 8 bases, with 13 bases left between them. CDR3 in amino acids: CAWSVLGAGGYTF. The CDR3 coding sequence is TGTGCCTGGAGTGTACTTGGAGCGGGAGGCTACACCTTC. Combining the CDR3 with reference TRBV30 and TRBJ1-2 gives the whole variable domain SQTIHQWPATLVQPVGSPLSLECTVEGTSNPNLYWYRQAAGRGLQLLFYSVGIGQISSEVPQNLSASRPQDRQFILSSKKLLLSDSGFYLCAWSVLGAGGYTFGSGTRLTVV.

The chain uses TRBV6-1 and TRBJ2-7; TRBD2 is a possible D gene (5 bases). This CDR3 is built from 13 residues. V lost 7 bases, J lost 4 bases, and 14 bases lay in between. Germline CDR1 and CDR2: MNHNS and SASEGT. Written as DNA, the CDR3 is TGTGCCAGCACAGCAAGCGGAGCATACGAGCAGTACTTC. This gives the protein CASTASGAYEQYF.

The V and J genes are TRBV7-9 and TRBJ1-4; possibly TRBD1 for D (6 bases). The CDR3 is 15 amino acids. Germline CDR1 is SEHNR and CDR2 is FQNEAQ (reference sequence). V gave up 4 bases and J gave up 8 bases, with 17 bases separating them. This CDR3 is CASSSFSGVQEKLFF. The CDR3 region has the DNA TGTGCCAGCAGCTCCTTTTCAGGGGTGCAGGAAAAACTGTTTTTT.

This clone was recorded many times. The V gene is TRBV29-1, the J gene TRBJ1-5, with D tentatively TRBD1 (6 bases). V was trimmed by 6 bases and J by 5 bases, leaving 11 bases between them. This CDR3 is 12 amino acids long. Germline V gene sequence: CDR1 SQVTM, CDR2 ANQGSEA. CDR3 nucleotides: TGCAGCGTCCGGGACACCGATCAGCCCCAGCATTTT. It translates to CSVRDTDQPQHF.